A single sample is the source of the 26 T cell receptor beta chains below, sequenced in a study of regulatory T cells in long-lasting Graves disease. Stated time point: persistent/refractory GD, antithyroid drugs over 5 years with positive TRAb. The authors made the TCR library using RNA they extracted from PBMCs. The authors built TCR beta libraries using iRepertoire HTBI primers and Arm-PCR of CDR3 regions. TCRdb recomputed calls from the multiplex PCR reads with MiXCR, one row per CDR3 protein. The table includes 400,000 to 600,000 distinct CDR3 sequences, around a fifth detected once. Here the sequenced sample was peripheral blood mononuclear cells (PBMCs), taken when the disease was refractory, from a patient treated with antithyroid drugs. Receptor source: a female donor with Graves disease.

This clonotype was detected many times. The V call is TRBV7-9, the J call TRBJ2-5; D remains unclear. CDR3 size: 15 residues. The V end lost 1 base, the J end lost 1 base, and 10 bases lay between the germline ends. Germline V CDR1 and CDR2: SEHNR, FQNEAQ (reference sequence). CDR3 coding DNA: TGTGCCAGCAGCTTAGGAGTAGCCTTCCAAGAGACCCAGTACTTC. Translated, it gives CASSLGVAFQETQYF.

This clonotype was seen a single time. This could be a read error, since a much larger clone is one nucleotide away. This chain connects TRBV7-9 to TRBJ1-2; the match to TRBD1 covers 7 bases. The V gene's germline CDR1 is SEHNR and CDR2 FQNEAQ (reference sequence). The CDR3 contains 13 residues. The DNA of the CDR3 is TGTGCCAGCAGCTGGGGACAGAGAGATGGCTACATCTTC. Protein sequence: CASSWGQRDGYIF.

Only a few counts were recorded for this clonotype. This rearrangement joins TRBV19 to TRBJ2-7; D ambiguous. Germline CDR1 LNHDA, CDR2 SQIVND (reference sequence). Trimming cost V 9 bases and J 6 bases, with 12 bases left between them. The length of the CDR3 is 11 residues. For the CDR3, the DNA is TGTGCCAGCGCCGATGCAGTCGAGCAGTACTTC. This encodes CASADAVEQYF.

With respect to this clonotype: A read error may explain this, as a much larger clone is one base away. This chain uses TRBV3-1 with TRBJ2-7; no clear D gene. The germline gives CDR1 LGHDT, CDR2 YNNKEL (reference sequence). This CDR3 contains 12 residues. CDR3 in amino acids: CASSQENREQDF. CDR3 DNA sequence: TGTGCCAGCAGCCAAGAAAATAGGGAACAAGACTTC.

This clonotype was picked up many times. The chain links TRBV3-1 to TRBJ1-1; D is undetermined. From germline, CDR1 is LGHDT and CDR2 YNNKEL (reference sequence). V lost 7 bases to trimming and J lost 0 bases, with 6 bases between them. The CDR3 runs to 12 residues. The CDR3, as DNA: TGTGCCAGCACCGCCCTGAACACTGAAGCTTTCTTT. Protein product: CASTALNTEAFF.

This clonotype has ten or more counts. The CDR3 bases are TGTGCCAGCAGCTTCAATTTTAAGGGCACTGAAGCTTTCTTT. Protein: CASSFNFKGTEAFF. The J gene is TRBJ1-1, the V gene TRBV27; D remains unclear. CDR1 MNHEY and CDR2 SMNVEV come from the germline V gene (reference sequence). V lost 6 bases to trimming and J lost 4 bases, with 15 bases between them. This CDR3 spans 14 amino acids.

With regard to this clonotype: A junction end diverges from the germline sequence, so it may reflect a read error. CDR3 loop: CASSTFSWTGGDMNTEASF. The CDR3 DNA reads as TGTGCCAGCAGTACCTTTAGTTGGACAGGGGGCGACATGAACACTGAAGCTTCCTTT. The rearrangement links TRBV6-1 to TRBJ1-1; 11 bases match TRBD1. This CDR3 is 19 amino acids long. Germline V lookup: CDR1 MNHNS, CDR2 SASEGT.

This clonotype was seen repeatedly, ten times or more. The chain has TRBV11-2 and TRBJ2-7; weak D call: TRBD2 (6 bases). CDR1 and CDR2 from the germline V gene are SGHAT and FQNNGV. Between the trimmed V and J ends, which lost 3 bases and 5 bases, there was a span of 14 bases. This CDR3 is built from 14 residues. CDR3 DNA: TGTGCCAGCAGCTTGGCCGGGGGTAGCAACGAGCAGTACTTC. Translation: CASSLAGGSNEQYF.

Comments on this clonotype: At one of its ends the junction is not consistent with the germline gene, which may arise from a read error. This chain uses TRBV7-9 with TRBJ1-1; the D is unclear. Germline V gene data show CDR1 as SEHNR and CDR2 as FQNEAQ (reference sequence). This CDR3 has 13 residues. The CDR3 bases are TGTGCCAGCAACTTAACCCCCCGTACTGAAGCTTTCTTT. Residues: CASNLTPRTEAFF.

This clonotype was counted between two and nine times. V and J are TRBV27 and TRBJ2-7, with 9 bases that match TRBD2. CDR1 is MNHEY and CDR2 is SMNVEV in the germline V gene (reference sequence). The CDR3 length is 15 residues. V was clipped by 4 bases and J by 4 bases; unmatched bases: 8. The DNA for the CDR3 is TGTGCCAGCAGTTCATTAGCGGGAGTAATGTACGAGCAGTACTTC. This codes for CASSSLAGVMYEQYF.

This clonotype was seen only a few times. DNA for the CDR3: TGTGCCAGCAACCCAGACCGAGGCTATGGCTACACCTTC. Its protein is CASNPDRGYGYTF. The J gene is TRBJ1-2, the V gene TRBV14; D unresolved. Germline assignment: CDR1 SGHDN and CDR2 FVKESK. Trimming removed 7 bases at V and 4 bases at J, with 13 bases between. The CDR3 runs 13 residues.

For this clonotype: Sequence at one end of the junction differs from germline and may be a read error. The chain recombines TRBV15 with TRBJ1-2; possibly TRBD1 for D (5 bases). This CDR3 has 13 residues. From germline, CDR1 is LNHNV and CDR2 YYDKDF (reference sequence). CDR3 in amino acids: CATSRLQGQSPSF. CDR3 in DNA: TGTGCCACCAGCAGACTACAAGGACAATCACCTTCCTTC. Full variable domain (rest looked up from reference TRBV15 and TRBJ1-2): DAMVIQNPRYQVTQFGKPVTLSCSQTLNHNVMYWYQQKSSQAPKLLFHYYDKDFNNEADTPDNFQSRRPNTSFCFLDIRSPGLGDTAMYLCATSRLQGQSPSFGSGTRLTVV.

In its sample, this clonotype was seen a few times. The chain joins TRBV20-1 to TRBJ1-6; no firm D call. CDR1 and CDR2 (germline): DFQATT, SNEGSKA (reference sequence). Trimming left V 2 bases short and J 0 bases short, with 11 bases between. The CDR3 is 16 amino acids. For the CDR3, the DNA is TGCAGTGCTAGACGTCCCCGGTTCTCCTATAATTCACCCCTCCACTTT. Translation gives CSARRPRFSYNSPLHF.

This clonotype was counted ten times or more. V usage is TRBV24-1 and J usage is TRBJ2-7; unclear D gene. The V gene lost 2 bases and the J gene lost 5 bases, with 6 bases spanning the gap. The CDR3 has 12 residues. Germline V gene sequence: CDR1 KGHDR, CDR2 SFDVKD. The CDR3 sequence is CATSDSGDEQYF. CDR3 nucleotide sequence: TGTGCCACCAGTGATTCTGGGGACGAGCAGTACTTC.

This clonotype was recorded at least ten times. The chain uses TRBV28 and TRBJ1-1; D gene ambiguous. V was trimmed by 6 bases and J by 3 bases, leaving 8 bases between them. The germline CDR1 and CDR2 sequences are MDHEN and SYDVKM. The CDR3 has 12 residues. In DNA, the CDR3 is TGTGCCAGCAGCTTACAAGACACTGAAGCTTTCTTT. This encodes CASSLQDTEAFF.

Only a few counts were recorded for this clonotype. Being one base from a much bigger clone, this may be a read error. The CDR3 bases are TGTGCCAGCAGCACATGGGCAGGGCCTAATGAAAAACTGTTTTTT. Residues: CASSTWAGPNEKLFF. V gene TRBV13 combines with J gene TRBJ1-4; tentative D call: TRBD1 (5 bases). Germline lookup yields CDR1 PRHDT and CDR2 FYEKMQ (reference sequence). V lost 5 bases to trimming and J lost 3 bases, with 13 bases between them. The CDR3 sequence is 15 residues long.

There are a few counts of this clonotype. An end of the junction differs from the germline gene, which may be a read error. J is TRBJ1-4 and V is TRBV12-3 or TRBV12-4; D gene ambiguous. The CDR3 has 14 residues. This chain's CDR3 is CAGSFDTLVEKLFF. The CDR3, as DNA: TGTGCCGGCAGTTTCGACACCCTGGTTGAAAAACTGTTTTTT.

This clonotype turned up a few times. The chain couples TRBV28 to TRBJ1-6; no reliable D call. The CDR3 sequence is 14 residues long. V was trimmed by 3 bases and J by 7 bases, leaving 10 bases between them. CDR1 and CDR2 from the germline V gene are MDHEN and SYDVKM. CDR3 amino acids: CASSFLGWNSPLHF. CDR3 nucleotide sequence: TGTGCCAGCAGTTTCTTGGGGTGGAATTCACCCCTCCACTTT.

Worth noting for this clonotype: Germline is not matched at one junction end, which may reflect a read error. The V call is TRBV7-7, the J call TRBJ2-7; 9 bases map to TRBD2. The CDR3 is made up of 17 amino acids. The germline gives CDR1 SSHAT, CDR2 FNYEAQ (reference sequence). CDR3 DNA sequence: TGTGCTAGCAGCTCGGGGATAGCGGGAGTATCATGCTACGAGCAGTACTTC. Protein sequence: CASSSGIAGVSCYEQYF.

The table lists this clonotype with a few counts. This chain connects TRBV3-1 to TRBJ1-2, with TRBD1 identical over 7 bases. This CDR3 region has 14 residues. V dropped 4 bases and J dropped 2; count of bases not matched to a gene: 4. Germline-derived CDR1 and CDR2 are LGHDT and YNNKEL (reference sequence). The CDR3 nucleotides are TGTGCCAGCAGCCGGGACAGCCAAAACTATGGCTACACCTTC. Encoded protein: CASSRDSQNYGYTF. Filled out from reference TRBV3-1 and TRBJ1-2, the complete variable domain reads DTAVSQTPKYLVTQMGNDKSIKCEQNLGHDTMYWYKQDSKKFLKIMFSYNNKELIINETVPNRFSPKSPDKAHLNLHINSLELGDSAVYFCASSRDSQNYGYTFGSGTRLTVV.

There are many counts of this clonotype. The rearrangement links TRBV28 to TRBJ2-5; D tentatively fits TRBD1 or TRBD2 (6 bases each). Trimming shortened V by 6 bases and J by 4 bases, and 12 bases separated the two germline ends. CDR1 and CDR2 (germline): MDHEN, SYDVKM. The CDR3 is made up of 13 amino acids. CDR3: CASRPEGGETQYF. In DNA form, the CDR3 reads TGTGCCAGCAGGCCAGAGGGGGGAGAGACCCAGTACTTC.

On this clonotype: A read error is possible here, since a much larger clone lies one base away. The V and J genes are TRBV15 and TRBJ1-2, with 8 bases aligning to TRBD1. The germline CDR1 and CDR2 sequences are LNHNV and YYDKDF (reference sequence). The CDR3 length is 14 residues. The CDR3 protein is CVTSSYRGSYGYTF. The CDR3 region has the DNA TGTGTCACCAGCAGTTACAGGGGGTCTTATGGCTACACCTTC.

The V gene is TRBV6-5, the J gene TRBJ2-1; no firm D call. The ends were cut back, 4 bases at V and 5 bases at J, with 9 bases in the middle. The CDR3 is 13 amino acids. CDR1 is MNHEY, CDR2 SVGAGI, per germline. In DNA form, the CDR3 reads TGTGCCAGCAGTTTAGAGTTTAACAATGAGCAGTTCTTC. Protein: CASSLEFNNEQFF.

As DNA, the CDR3 is TGTGCCAGCAGCAATAGGGACAGGGGAGTCTGGTATGGCTACACCTTC. Its protein is CASSNRDRGVWYGYTF. V usage is TRBV13 and J usage is TRBJ1-2; 10 nucleotides agree with TRBD1. V shed 5 bases, J shed 5 bases, and the junction held 11 bases outside the gene matches. This CDR3 has 16 amino acids. Per the germline V gene, CDR1 is PRHDT and CDR2 is FYEKMQ (reference sequence).

This clonotype appeared many times. The chain combines TRBV28 with TRBJ1-3; D is ambiguous. CDR1 is MDHEN, CDR2 SYDVKM, per germline. The CDR3 totals 14 residues. V was trimmed by 4 bases and J by 2 bases, leaving 9 bases between them. The CDR3 DNA follows: TGTGCCAGCAGTTCGGTCGAAACTGGAAACACCATATATTTT. It encodes CASSSVETGNTIYF.

The V call is TRBV4-1, the J call TRBJ2-6; possibly TRBD1 for D (5 bases). There are 18 residues in the CDR3. Trimming pared 4 bases from V and 1 base from J, leaving 17 bases between. The V gene's germline CDR1 is MGHRA and CDR2 YSYEKL. This CDR3 reads CASSLQGVRSSGANVLTF. The CDR3 region has the DNA TGCGCCAGCAGCCTGCAGGGTGTACGTTCTTCTGGGGCCAACGTCCTGACTTTC.